Listed below are T cell receptor beta chains from one sample, sequenced in a study of control samples from healthy donors and cancer patients. TCRdb's copy holds only in-frame clones and misses some; the assay was immunoSEQ multiplex PCR. Of about 71,000 clones listed, around 92% are singletons. Sequencing was carried out using PBMCs. The receptors shown here come from a man in his fifties or sixties with lung cancer. CDR3s include the opening cysteine and the closing phenylalanine or tryptophan. A D gene is named only where the DNA matches it firmly. Clone size is stated in some rows and not others, as once, few, many or a class when expanded.

CDR3: CASNIAGGGTDTQYF
DNA: TGCGCCAGCAATATAGCGGGGGGTGGCACAGATACGCAGTATTTT
J: TRBJ2-3
D: TRBD2
V: TRBV10-2
size: NA

CDR3: CASSAGTGLNTGELFF
DNA: TGTGCCAGCAGCGCTGGGACAGGGCTTAACACCGGGGAGCTGTTTTTT
J: TRBJ2-2
D: TRBD1
V: TRBV5-6
size: NA

CDR3: CAISRTLKQGGGGEKLFF
DNA: TGTGCCATCAGCCGAACTTTGAAGCAGGGGGGAGGGGGTGAAAAACTGTTTTTT
J: TRBJ1-4
D: TRBD1
V: TRBV10-3
size: NA

CDR3: CASRTREAFF
DNA: TGTGCCAGCAGGACGCGGGAAGCTTTCTTT
J: TRBJ1-1
D: NA
V: TRBV6-6
size: NA

CDR3: CASAPDRNNYGYTF
DNA: TGTGCCAGCGCACCGGACAGGAATAACTATGGCTACACCTTC
J: TRBJ1-2
D: TRBD1
V: TRBV7-3
size: NA

CDR3: CASSSIRGGNQPQHF
DNA: TGTGCCAGCAGCTCCATTCGCGGAGGCAATCAGCCCCAGCATTTT
J: TRBJ1-5
D: NA
V: TRBV7-8
size: NA

CDR3: CASSQGGTYNSPLHF
DNA: TGTGCCAGCAGCCAAGGCGGGACGTATAATTCACCCCTCCACTTT
J: TRBJ1-6
D: NA
V: TRBV3-1/TRBV3-2
size: NA

CDR3: CASSFRISSGNTIYF
DNA: TGTGCCAGCAGCTTTAGGATCAGCTCTGGAAACACCATATATTTT
J: TRBJ1-3
D: NA
V: TRBV5-8
size: NA

CDR3: CASSPNTPSTEAFF
DNA: TGTGCCAGCAGCCCGAATACCCCGAGCACTGAAGCTTTCTTT
J: TRBJ1-1
D: NA
V: TRBV9
size: once

CDR3: CATSDSPEGQTYTF
DNA: TGTGCCACCAGTGATTCTCCCGAGGGACAAACCTACACCTTC
J: TRBJ1-2
D: NA
V: TRBV24-1
size: NA

CDR3: CASKTGRGYGYTF
DNA: TGTGCCAGCAAAACAGGCAGGGGGTATGGCTACACCTTC
J: TRBJ1-2
D: TRBD1
V: TRBV2
size: NA

CDR3: CASSPTGMRGNSPLHF
DNA: TGTGCCAGCTCACCGACAGGCATGAGGGGTAATTCACCCCTCCACTTT
J: TRBJ1-6
D: NA
V: TRBV18
size: NA

CDR3: CATSDPGGGAKNIQYF
DNA: TGTGCCACCAGTGACCCCGGCGGGGGAGCCAAAAACATTCAGTACTTC
J: TRBJ2-4
D: TRBD2
V: TRBV24-1
size: NA

CDR3: CASWENSYNEQFF
DNA: TGTGCCAGTTGGGAAAACTCCTACAATGAGCAGTTCTTC
J: TRBJ2-1
D: NA
V: TRBV12-3/TRBV12-4
size: NA

CDR3: CATSRAERASGYTF
DNA: TGTGCCACCAGCAGAGCGGAGAGAGCGAGTGGCTACACCTTC
J: TRBJ1-2
D: NA
V: TRBV15
size: once

CDR3: CASSVATGDQETQYF
DNA: TGTGCCAGCAGCGTAGCGACGGGGGACCAAGAGACCCAGTACTTC
J: TRBJ2-5
D: NA
V: TRBV9
size: NA

CDR3: CAWSPARSPLATNEKLFF
DNA: TGTGCCTGGAGTCCCGCCAGGAGCCCTCTTGCAACTAATGAAAAACTGTTTTTT
J: TRBJ1-4
D: NA
V: TRBV30
size: NA

CDR3: CASRAWGTQYF
DNA: TGTGCCAGCAGGGCTTGGGGGACCCAGTACTTC
J: TRBJ2-5
D: NA
V: TRBV6-5
size: NA

CDR3: CASSAGSSYNEQFF
DNA: TGTGCCAGCAGCGCAGGGAGCTCCTACAATGAGCAGTTCTTC
J: TRBJ2-1
D: NA
V: TRBV5-8
size: NA

CDR3: CASSLAGTSGEQYF
DNA: TGCGCCAGCAGCTTGGCCGGGACTAGCGGGGAGCAGTACTTC
J: TRBJ2-7
D: TRBD2
V: TRBV5-1
size: NA

CDR3: CASSVRRNSNSPLHF
DNA: TGTGCCAGCAGCGTCCGGAGGAACTCTAATTCACCCCTCCACTTT
J: TRBJ1-6
D: NA
V: TRBV3-1/TRBV3-2
size: once

CDR3: CASSLPGTSSSVLRSGELFF
DNA: TGCGCCAGCAGCTTACCCGGGACTTCGTCTTCGGTTCTAAGGTCCGGGGAGCTGTTTTTT
J: TRBJ2-2
D: NA
V: TRBV5-1
size: NA

CDR3: CATSDPSTGFTGELFF
DNA: TGTGCCACCAGTGATCCCAGTACAGGGTTCACCGGGGAGCTGTTTTTT
J: TRBJ2-2
D: NA
V: TRBV24-1
size: NA

CDR3: CASSLRGADYNEQFF
DNA: TGTGCCAGCAGCTTGAGGGGGGCGGACTACAATGAGCAGTTCTTC
J: TRBJ2-1
D: NA
V: TRBV5-4
size: NA

CDR3: CAWRRGPNRSNSPLHF
DNA: TGTGCCTGGAGGAGGGGCCCGAATCGAAGTAATTCACCCCTCCACTTT
J: TRBJ1-6
D: NA
V: TRBV30
size: NA

CDR3: CAGRPGGTDTQYF
DNA: TGTGCCGGGAGGCCCGGGGGCACAGATACGCAGTATTTT
J: TRBJ2-3
D: NA
V: TRBV6-5
size: NA

CDR3: CASSPNRVSISGANVLTF
DNA: TGTGCCAGCAGCCCGAACAGGGTTTCAATCTCTGGGGCCAACGTCCTGACTTTC
J: TRBJ2-6
D: NA
V: TRBV7-8
size: NA

CDR3: CASSSDSSNQPQHF
DNA: TGTGCCAGCAGTTCCGACAGTAGCAATCAGCCCCAGCATTTT
J: TRBJ1-5
D: NA
V: TRBV6-4
size: NA

CDR3: CASSRGGGDSSTDTQYF
DNA: TGTGCCAGCAGCCGGGGAGGGGGGGATTCTAGCACAGATACGCAGTATTTT
J: TRBJ2-3
D: NA
V: TRBV11-2
size: NA

CDR3: CASTPPTAVEQFF
DNA: TGTGCCAGCACCCCACCTACCGCGGTTGAGCAGTTCTTC
J: TRBJ2-1
D: NA
V: TRBV12-3/TRBV12-4
size: NA

CDR3: CASSFGGGTDTQYF
DNA: TGTGCCAGCAGCTTTGGCGGGGGCACAGATACGCAGTATTTT
J: TRBJ2-3
D: NA
V: TRBV7-9
size: once

CDR3: CASSPGQGATGELFF
DNA: TGTGCCAGCAGCCCCGGACAGGGGGCGACCGGGGAGCTGTTTTTT
J: TRBJ2-2
D: TRBD1
V: TRBV7-3
size: NA

CDR3: CASSYTGREAFF
DNA: TGTGCCAGCAGTTACACAGGCCGTGAAGCTTTCTTT
J: TRBJ1-1
D: NA
V: TRBV6-5
size: once

CDR3: CASRATVTNSPLHF
DNA: TGTGCCAGCAGGGCGACGGTGACTAATTCACCCCTCCACTTT
J: TRBJ1-6
D: NA
V: TRBV2
size: NA

CDR3: CASSLGRAEGTEAFF
DNA: TGTGCCAGCAGCTTGGGCCGGGCGGAGGGCACTGAAGCTTTCTTT
J: TRBJ1-1
D: NA
V: TRBV5-4
size: once

CDR3: CASSRRGQGVEKLFF
DNA: TGTGCCAGCAGTCGTCGAGGGCAGGGGGTGGAAAAACTGTTTTTT
J: TRBJ1-4
D: TRBD1
V: TRBV6-5
size: once

CDR3: CAISGGQSSYNEQFF
DNA: TGTGCCATCAGTGGGGGACAGAGCTCCTACAATGAGCAGTTCTTC
J: TRBJ2-1
D: TRBD1
V: TRBV10-3
size: once

CDR3: CASSYSNYGYTF
DNA: TGTGCCAGCAGTTACAGTAACTATGGCTACACCTTC
J: TRBJ1-2
D: NA
V: TRBV12-3/TRBV12-4
size: NA

CDR3: CASSLNSGNTIYF
DNA: TGTGCCAGCAGCTTGAACTCTGGAAACACCATATATTTT
J: TRBJ1-3
D: NA
V: TRBV9
size: NA

CDR3: CASSLDSGGANTGELFF
DNA: TGTGCCAGCAGCTTAGATAGCGGGGGGGCGAACACCGGGGAGCTGTTTTTT
J: TRBJ2-2
D: TRBD2
V: TRBV7-2
size: NA

CDR3: CASSPGPSRGLVETQYF
DNA: TGCGCCAGCAGCCCCGGACCCTCCAGGGGTTTAGTAGAGACCCAGTACTTC
J: TRBJ2-5
D: NA
V: TRBV5-1
size: NA

CDR3: CASSPTGQGKETQYF
DNA: TGCGCCAGCAGCCCAACGGGACAGGGTAAAGAGACCCAGTACTTC
J: TRBJ2-5
D: TRBD1
V: TRBV4-1
size: NA

CDR3: CASSPLTHSTNEKLFF
DNA: TGTGCCAGCAGCCCTCTTACCCACTCAACTAATGAAAAACTGTTTTTT
J: TRBJ1-4
D: NA
V: TRBV9
size: once

CDR3: CATSRDGQGRGYTF
DNA: TGTGCCACCAGCAGAGATGGGCAGGGGCGCGGCTACACCTTC
J: TRBJ1-2
D: NA
V: TRBV15
size: NA

CDR3: CASRTGTASNQPQHF
DNA: TGTGCCAGCAGAACCGGGACAGCCAGCAATCAGCCCCAGCATTTT
J: TRBJ1-5
D: TRBD1
V: TRBV2
size: NA

CDR3: CATSETGVAANVLTF
DNA: TGTGCCACCAGTGAAACAGGGGTTGCGGCCAACGTCCTGACTTTC
J: TRBJ2-6
D: TRBD1
V: TRBV24-1
size: NA

CDR3: CASSLQGRVGTEAFF
DNA: TGTGCCAGCAGCTTACAGGGGCGGGTGGGCACTGAAGCTTTCTTT
J: TRBJ1-1
D: NA
V: TRBV7-2
size: NA

CDR3: CASLPTGSGNTIYF
DNA: TGTGCCAGCCTACCGACAGGCTCTGGAAACACCATATATTTT
J: TRBJ1-3
D: NA
V: TRBV18
size: NA

CDR3: CASSVDGARGSAGYTF
DNA: TGTGCCAGCAGCGTAGATGGGGCTCGGGGGAGCGCGGGCTACACCTTC
J: TRBJ1-2
D: NA
V: TRBV9
size: NA

CDR3: CATSDMRTGVDTGELFF
DNA: TGTGCCACCAGTGATATGAGGACAGGGGTTGACACCGGGGAGCTGTTTTTT
J: TRBJ2-2
D: TRBD1
V: TRBV24-1
size: NA

CDR3: CASSYSQGAAGELFF
DNA: TGTGCCAGCAGTTACTCCCAGGGGGCAGCCGGGGAGCTGTTTTTT
J: TRBJ2-2
D: TRBD1
V: TRBV6-5
size: NA

CDR3: CASSQGRYGYTF
DNA: TGTGCCAGCAGCCAAGGGCGGTATGGCTACACCTTC
J: TRBJ1-2
D: NA
V: TRBV3-1/TRBV3-2
size: NA

CDR3: CASSSGQGREKLFF
DNA: TGCGCCAGCAGCTCGGGACAGGGGAGGGAAAAACTGTTTTTT
J: TRBJ1-4
D: TRBD1
V: TRBV5-1
size: NA

CDR3: CASSYSITWSGTGELFF
DNA: TGTGCCAGCAGTTACTCGATCACCTGGAGTGGCACCGGGGAGCTGTTTTTT
J: TRBJ2-2
D: NA
V: TRBV6-2/TRBV6-3
size: NA

CDR3: CASSERSSYNSPLHF
DNA: TGTGCCAGCAGCGAGCGCAGCTCCTATAATTCACCCCTCCACTTT
J: TRBJ1-6
D: NA
V: TRBV6-1
size: NA

CDR3: CASSSTGDTEAFF
DNA: TGCGCCAGCAGCTCCACAGGGGACACTGAAGCTTTCTTT
J: TRBJ1-1
D: TRBD1
V: TRBV5-1
size: NA

CDR3: CASGRDRNQINTDTQYF
DNA: TGTGCTAGTGGTAGGGACAGGAATCAGATAAACACAGATACGCAGTATTTT
J: TRBJ2-3
D: TRBD1
V: TRBV12-5
size: NA

CDR3: CASAPRATNEKLFF
DNA: TGCGCCAGCGCCCCTAGGGCAACTAATGAAAAACTGTTTTTT
J: TRBJ1-4
D: NA
V: TRBV5-1
size: NA